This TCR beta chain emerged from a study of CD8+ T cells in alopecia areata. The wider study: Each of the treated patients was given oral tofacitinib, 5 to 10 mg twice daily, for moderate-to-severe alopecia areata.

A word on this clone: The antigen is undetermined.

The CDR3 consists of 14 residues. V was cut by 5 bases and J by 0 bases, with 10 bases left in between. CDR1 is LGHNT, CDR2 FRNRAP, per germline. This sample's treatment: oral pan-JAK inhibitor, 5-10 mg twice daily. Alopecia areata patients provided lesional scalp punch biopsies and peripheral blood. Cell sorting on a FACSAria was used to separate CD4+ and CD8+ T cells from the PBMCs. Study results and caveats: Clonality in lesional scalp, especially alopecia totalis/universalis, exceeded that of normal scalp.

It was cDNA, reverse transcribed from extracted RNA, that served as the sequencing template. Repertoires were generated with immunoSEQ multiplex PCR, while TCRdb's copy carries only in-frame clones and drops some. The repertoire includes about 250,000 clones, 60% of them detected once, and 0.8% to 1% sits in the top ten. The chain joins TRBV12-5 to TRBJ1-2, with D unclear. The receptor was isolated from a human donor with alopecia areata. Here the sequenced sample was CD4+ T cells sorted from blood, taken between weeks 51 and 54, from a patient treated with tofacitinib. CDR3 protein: CASGPPGSNYGYTF. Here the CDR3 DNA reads TGTGCTAGTGGTCCGCCCGGTTCTAACTATGGCTACACCTTC. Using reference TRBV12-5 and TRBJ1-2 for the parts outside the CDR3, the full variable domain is DARVTQTPRHKVTEMGQEVTMRCQPILGHNTVFWYRQTMMQGLELLAYFRNRAPLDDSGMPKDRFSAEMPDATLATLKIQPSEPRDSAVYFCASGPPGSNYGYTFGSGTRLTVV.